These 31 T cell receptor beta chains originate from one sample sequenced in a study of blood T cell repertoires in COVID-19. Produced via immunoSEQ multiplex PCR; TCRdb's table is partial and in-frame only. The repertoire holds more than 150,000 clones, around nine tenths seen once, with around 7% in the top ten. Sequenced material: peripheral blood. Source of these receptors: a man aged 35-49 years with acute or convalescent COVID-19.

In DNA form, the CDR3 reads TGTGCCACCTTTCCTCCCGGGGGGTCACGCGCAGGTTTCTATGGCTACACCTTC. Amino acid sequence: CATFPPGGSRAGFYGYTF. This chain links TRBV19 with TRBJ1-2, with D perhaps TRBD1 (5 bases). Germline-derived CDR1 and CDR2 are LNHDA and SQIVND (reference sequence). V dropped 10 bases and J dropped 4 bases, with 31 bases sitting between them. The CDR3 totals 18 residues.

The V gene is TRBV3-1 (or the pseudogene TRBV3-2), the J gene TRBJ2-1; the D is unclear. The germline V gene has CDR1 LGHDT and CDR2 YNNKEL (reference sequence). The CDR3 spans 16 residues. Trimming shortened V by 0 bases and J by 0 bases, and 9 bases separated the two germline ends. Here the CDR3 reads CASSQEPTSSYNEQFF. In nucleotides, the CDR3 is TGTGCCAGCAGCCAAGAGCCCACGAGCTCCTACAATGAGCAGTTCTTC.

This chain links TRBV9 with TRBJ1-2; D unresolved. Germline V gene sequence: CDR1 SGDLS, CDR2 YYNGEE. V was trimmed by 0 bases and J by 8 bases, leaving 8 bases between them. The CDR3 sequence is 12 residues long. CDR3 amino acids: CASSVESGGYTF. The CDR3 region has the DNA TGTGCCAGCAGCGTAGAGTCAGGAGGCTACACCTTC.

V gene TRBV5-4 combines with J gene TRBJ2-3; the D gene is possibly TRBD1 (5 bases). CDR1 and CDR2 from the germline V gene are SGHNT and YYREEE (reference sequence). The CDR3 consists of 18 residues. Trimming removed 4 bases at V and 1 base at J, with 22 bases between. The CDR3 here is CASSLPGVQAQGTDTQYF. Written as DNA, the CDR3 is TGTGCCAGCAGCCTACCCGGCGTACAGGCCCAAGGCACAGATACGCAGTATTTT.

Here the CDR3 reads CASSTTGRQEGYTF. The CDR3 nucleotides read TGTGCCAGCAGCACGACAGGGCGTCAGGAGGGCTACACCTTC. This chain uses TRBV5-5 with TRBJ1-2; 7 nucleotides match TRBD1. The CDR3 is 14 residues long. With V trimmed by 4 bases and J by 8 bases, 11 bases remained unmatched. From germline, CDR1 is SGHKS and CDR2 YYEKEE (reference sequence).

The chain carries TRBV4-3 and TRBJ2-7, with unresolved D. The germline V and J ends were trimmed by 0 bases and 4 bases, with 7 bases remaining between them. This CDR3 has 13 residues. From germline, CDR1 is LGHNA and CDR2 YSLEER. The CDR3 spells CASSQDIRYEQYF. In DNA form, the CDR3 reads TGCGCCAGCAGCCAAGATATCAGATACGAGCAGTACTTC.

The chain is built from TRBV10-3 and TRBJ1-6; no clear D. Germline V gene lookup returns CDR1 ENHRY and CDR2 SYGVKD. V was shortened by 6 bases and J by 8 bases, with 17 bases between the two germline ends. CDR3 length equals 15 residues. This chain's CDR3 is CAISGVPGWDSPLHF. The CDR3 DNA follows: TGTGCCATCAGCGGAGTTCCGGGATGGGATTCACCCCTCCACTTT.

The rearrangement joins TRBV3-1 (or the pseudogene TRBV3-2) to TRBJ2-3; weak D call: TRBD2 (6 bases). Germline V gene sequence: CDR1 LGHDT, CDR2 YNNKEL (reference sequence). The length of the CDR3 is 16 residues. V gave up 3 bases and J gave up 1 base, with 14 bases separating them. The DNA of the CDR3 is TGTGCCAGCAGCCATCAATCCGCGGGACGCACAGATACGCAGTATTTT. Translated: CASSHQSAGRTDTQYF.

The chain links TRBV6-5 to TRBJ2-7; 10 bases align to TRBD2. This CDR3 comprises 15 residues. V lost 2 bases to trimming and J lost 3 bases; unmatched junction nucleotides: 4. CDR1 is MNHEY, CDR2 SVGAGI, per germline. DNA for the CDR3: TGTGCCAGCAGTTACCGGCTAGCGGGGGACTACGAGCAGTACTTC. Protein sequence: CASSYRLAGDYEQYF.

This clone was seen just once. The chain joins TRBV7-2 to TRBJ2-3; D is perhaps TRBD2 (6 bases). This CDR3 spans 15 amino acids. V lost 4 bases, J lost 5 bases, and 16 bases lay in between. Germline CDR1 is SGHTA and CDR2 is FQGNSA. The CDR3: CASSSYGGAEDTQYF. The CDR3 bases are TGTGCCAGCAGCTCCTACGGCGGGGCTGAAGATACGCAGTATTTT.

The V and J genes are TRBV19 and TRBJ2-3, with TRBD2 matching over 9 bases. Losses at the gene ends were 3 bases for V and 5 bases for J; bases not matched to a gene: 3. Germline-derived CDR1 and CDR2 are LNHDA and SQIVND (reference sequence). The CDR3 runs 14 residues. CDR3 bases: TGTGCCAGTAGTATCGGACTAGCGAGAGATACGCAGTATTTT. It translates to CASSIGLARDTQYF.

The chain employs TRBV6-1 and TRBJ1-6, with 12 bases identical to TRBD1. The germline CDR1 and CDR2 sequences are MNHNS and SASEGT. The CDR3 consists of 19 residues. Trimming at V came to 4 bases and at J to 9 bases, leaving 16 bases not matched to a gene. The CDR3 region has the DNA TGTGCCAGCAGTGGGAAGACCCGGGACAGGGGGCTTAAGGGTTCACCCCTCCACTTT. Its translation: CASSGKTRDRGLKGSPLHF.

The CDR3 DNA follows: TGTGCCAGCAGGTATCGGGACTTACCGTACAATGAGCAGTTCTTC. Its protein is CASRYRDLPYNEQFF. The chain combines TRBV7-4 with TRBJ2-1; D may be TRBD2 (6 bases). CDR1 is SGHVT and CDR2 is SQSDAQ in the germline V gene. V was trimmed by 6 bases and J by 4 bases, leaving 16 bases between them. CDR3 length: 15 amino acids.

This chain uses TRBV6-1 with TRBJ2-7, with D possibly matching TRBD1 (6 bases). This CDR3 has 14 residues. CDR1 and CDR2 from the germline V gene are MNHNS and SASEGT. The V and J ends lost 3 bases and 1 base respectively, with 10 bases between them. The CDR3 spells CASSDRGASYEQYF. In DNA form, the CDR3 reads TGTGCCAGCAGTGACAGGGGTGCTTCCTACGAGCAGTACTTC.

The rearrangement links TRBV5-1 to TRBJ2-6; 10 bases agree with TRBD1. V gave up 0 bases and J gave up 1 base; unmatched junction bases: 4. The CDR3 has 18 residues. Per germline, CDR1 SGHRS and CDR2 YFSETQ. The chain's CDR3 is CASSLVPGQGSGANVLTF. CDR3 bases: TGCGCCAGCAGCTTGGTTCCGGGACAGGGGTCTGGGGCCAACGTCCTGACTTTC.

The J gene is TRBJ2-7, the V gene TRBV3-1 (or the pseudogene TRBV3-2); a weak D match, TRBD1 (6 bases). CDR1 and CDR2 from the germline V gene are LGHDT and YNNKEL (reference sequence). V was shortened by 4 bases and J by 3 bases, with 13 bases between the two germline ends. The length of the CDR3 is 14 residues. Here the CDR3 DNA reads TGTGCCAGCAGCCTACTCGTACAGGGCTACGAGCAGTACTTC. Protein product: CASSLLVQGYEQYF.

The chain is built from TRBV18 and TRBJ1-1; D is perhaps TRBD1 (6 bases). Germline-derived CDR1 and CDR2 are KGHSH and LQKENI. V was pared by 3 bases and J by 1 base, with 15 bases between. The CDR3 loop spans 16 amino acids. The CDR3 protein is CASSPSTGIANTEAFF. The DNA of the CDR3 is TGTGCCAGCTCACCGTCAACAGGGATTGCGAACACTGAAGCTTTCTTT.

V is TRBV6-5 and J is TRBJ1-4, with D tentatively TRBD1 (6 bases). V was clipped by 6 bases and J by 5 bases, with 13 bases between them. Per the germline V gene, CDR1 is MNHEY and CDR2 is SVGAGI. The CDR3 has 14 residues. CDR3 nucleotide sequence: TGTGCCAGCAGCCTACAGGGTTTGAATGAAAAACTGTTTTTT. Translating it yields CASSLQGLNEKLFF.

This chain uses TRBV6-5 with TRBJ1-1, with D perhaps matching TRBD1 (6 bases). Germline CDR1 and CDR2: MNHEY and SVGAGI. The CDR3 is made up of 14 amino acids. The V end was cut by 2 bases, the J end by 3 bases, with 10 bases between. For the CDR3, the DNA is TGTGCCAGCAGTTACAACAGGGTGGACACTGAAGCTTTCTTT. This codes for CASSYNRVDTEAFF.

The V gene is TRBV19, the J gene TRBJ1-5; the match to TRBD1 covers 8 bases. CDR3 length equals 18 residues. The ends lost 5 bases at V and 0 bases at J; junction bases unmatched: 12. Germline lookup yields CDR1 LNHDA and CDR2 SQIVND (reference sequence). CDR3 amino acids: CASSPKGQASYSNQPQHF. In nucleotides, the CDR3 is TGTGCCAGTAGTCCAAAGGGACAGGCATCTTATAGCAATCAGCCCCAGCATTTT.

The V and J genes are TRBV9 and TRBJ2-7; TRBD1 matches at 8 bases. The germline V gene has CDR1 SGDLS and CDR2 YYNGEE. CDR3 length: 15 amino acids. V was pared by 3 bases and J by 0 bases, with 5 bases of the junction left unmatched. The DNA of the CDR3 is TGTGCCAGCAGCGCCCGGACAGGGTTCTCCTACGAGCAGTACTTC. Translated: CASSARTGFSYEQYF.

This chain connects TRBV5-5 to TRBJ2-7, with D perhaps matching TRBD2 (6 bases). The germline V and J ends were trimmed by 3 bases and 3 bases, with 16 bases remaining between them. The CDR3 totals 15 residues. The germline V gene has CDR1 SGHKS and CDR2 YYEKEE (reference sequence). The CDR3 spells CASSSSPGTYYEQYF. CDR3 DNA sequence: TGTGCCAGCAGCTCGTCGCCCGGGACTTACTACGAGCAGTACTTC. Full variable domain (outside the CDR3, taken from reference TRBV5-5 and TRBJ2-7): DAGVTQSPTHLIKTRGQQVTLRCSPISGHKSVSWYQQVLGQGPQFIFQYYEKEERGRGNFPDRFSARQFPNYSSELNVNALLLGDSALYLCASSSSPGTYYEQYFGPGTRLTVT.

The sample holds one count of this clone. The chain uses TRBV19 and TRBJ2-7; 13 nucleotides agree with TRBD2. This CDR3 spans 15 amino acids. Germline V gives CDR1 LNHDA, CDR2 SQIVND (reference sequence). V lost 6 bases and J lost 6; bases outside the gene matches: 8. This CDR3 is CASSHTSGGATEQYF. CDR3 nucleotides: TGTGCCAGTAGCCATACTAGCGGGGGGGCCACCGAGCAGTACTTC.

The chain is built from TRBV3-1 (or the pseudogene TRBV3-2) and TRBJ1-1; D gene uncertain. This CDR3 comprises 14 residues. Trimming pared 6 bases from V and 1 base from J, leaving 12 bases between. Germline loops: CDR1 LGHDT, CDR2 YNNKEL (reference sequence). CDR3 amino acids: CASRLLGPNTEAFF. CDR3 bases: TGTGCCAGCAGACTCCTTGGGCCGAACACTGAAGCTTTCTTT.

This clone was recorded once. The chain is built from TRBV7-2 and TRBJ2-5; no firm D call. This CDR3 contains 17 residues. CDR1 is SGHTA and CDR2 is FQGNSA in the germline V gene. The V end was cut by 2 bases, the J end by 1 base, with 17 bases between. CDR3 sequence (DNA): TGTGCCAGCAGCTTATTCCCCGCCGCCGGGTCCCAAGAGACCCAGTACTTC. Encoded protein: CASSLFPAAGSQETQYF.

This chain joins TRBV19 and TRBJ1-1; 7 nucleotides line up with TRBD1. The CDR3 is 15 residues long. Germline CDR1 is LNHDA and CDR2 is SQIVND (reference sequence). Germline trimming cut 6 bases from V and 7 bases from J; bases unmatched to any gene: 14. CDR3 bases: TGTGCCAGTAGCACCCCGACAGGGCGGTTTGGTGAAGCTTTCTTT. This sequence encodes CASSTPTGRFGEAFF. Full variable domain (remainder filled in from reference TRBV19 and TRBJ1-1): DGGITQSPKYLFRKEGQNVTLSCEQNLNHDAMYWYRQDPGQGLRLIYYSQIVNDFQKGDIAEGYSVSREKKESFPLTVTSAQKNPTAFYLCASSTPTGRFGEAFFGQGTRLTVV.

V is TRBV7-2 and J is TRBJ1-2; 8 positions agree with TRBD1. Trimming took 5 bases from V and 7 from J; bases not matched to a gene: 12. CDR1 is SGHTA, CDR2 FQGNSA, per germline. The CDR3 covers 15 residues. This CDR3 is CASSEITRTGLGYTF. As DNA, the CDR3 is TGTGCCAGCAGCGAAATTACGAGGACAGGGCTTGGCTACACCTTC.

The J gene is TRBJ1-2, the V gene TRBV5-4; 7 nucleotides match TRBD1. The germline CDR1 and CDR2 sequences are SGHNT and YYREEE (reference sequence). This CDR3 has 14 residues. The V segment lost 4 bases and the J segment 4 bases; nucleotides outside the gene matches: 7. CDR3 residues: CASSHRDSIYGYTF. CDR3 bases: TGTGCCAGCAGCCACCGGGACAGTATCTATGGCTACACCTTC.

This clone was observed once. The chain links TRBV6-5 to TRBJ1-1; tentatively, D is TRBD1 (6 bases). From germline, CDR1 is MNHEY and CDR2 SVGAGI. The CDR3 contains 12 residues. V lost 6 bases and J 9 bases, leaving 14 bases between the germline ends. This chain's CDR3 is CASSPTGTQAFF. DNA of the CDR3: TGTGCCAGCAGCCCCACCGGGACACAAGCTTTCTTT.

This clone was detected a few times. The V gene is TRBV11-2, the J gene TRBJ2-6, with a tentative D call TRBD1 (5 bases). Germline lookup yields CDR1 SGHAT and CDR2 FQNNGV. This CDR3 has 17 amino acids. Trimming shortened V by 5 bases and J by 4 bases, and 18 bases separated the two germline ends. The CDR3 spells CASSNPPAGRGANVLTF. In DNA form, the CDR3 reads TGTGCCAGCAGCAATCCCCCCGCAGGGCGAGGGGCCAACGTCCTGACTTTC.

V and J are TRBV28 and TRBJ2-7; D possibly corresponds to TRBD1 (5 bases). Germline V gene lookup returns CDR1 MDHEN and CDR2 SYDVKM. The CDR3 contains 13 residues. Trimming removed 6 bases from V and 5 bases from J, with 14 bases in between. CDR3 DNA: TGTGCCAGCAGACACAGGAATCGCCACGAGCAGTACTTC. Its translation: CASRHRNRHEQYF.